This is a list of T cell receptor beta chains from one sample in a study of shared clonotypes between healthy human individuals. The protocol was immunoSEQ multiplex PCR, while the TCRdb copy is restricted to in-frame clones and leaves out a portion. Of 2,500,000 or so clones in the sample, 92% were seen once. The specimen was naive CD4+ T cells from PBMCs. The source of these receptors is a man younger than 35 in good health. Some clones in this sample may be carry-over from other donors' samples. The CDR3 runs from the conserved cysteine through the conserved F or W. D genes are given only for firm matches. A row's size may be missing; if present it is once, few, many or a size class.

v_gene: TRBV5-1; j_gene: TRBJ2-7; d_gene: .; abundance: .; CDR3nt: TGCGCCAGCAGCACGGGGGACGAGCAGTACTTC; CDR3aa: CASSTGDEQYF
v_gene: TRBV28; j_gene: TRBJ2-1; d_gene: TRBD2; abundance: once; CDR3nt: TGTGCCAGCAGTCTAGCGGGGGTCTGGGATGGGCAGTTCTTC; CDR3aa: CASSLAGVWDGQFF
v_gene: TRBV28; j_gene: TRBJ2-7; d_gene: .; abundance: .; CDR3nt: TGTGCCAGCAGTTTAGGGACGACGGGCGAGCAGTACTTC; CDR3aa: CASSLGTTGEQYF
v_gene: TRBV11-2; j_gene: TRBJ2-5; d_gene: TRBD2; abundance: .; CDR3nt: TGTGCCAGCAGATCTACGGGGGGACGGGGAGAGACCCAGTACTTC; CDR3aa: CASRSTGGRGETQYF
v_gene: TRBV5-1; j_gene: TRBJ1-3; d_gene: TRBD1; abundance: .; CDR3nt: TGCGCCAGCAGCCCACCCAGGACAGGCTCTGGAAACACCATATATTTT; CDR3aa: CASSPPRTGSGNTIYF
v_gene: TRBV4-1; j_gene: TRBJ1-2; d_gene: .; abundance: .; CDR3nt: TGCGCCAGCAGCCAAGCGGATGGCTACACCTTC; CDR3aa: CASSQADGYTF
v_gene: TRBV30; j_gene: TRBJ1-2; d_gene: .; abundance: .; CDR3nt: TGTGCCTGGAGTAGGGCAGCCTGGGCTTCCGGCTACACCTTC; CDR3aa: CAWSRAAWASGYTF
v_gene: TRBV29-1; j_gene: TRBJ2-1; d_gene: TRBD2; abundance: .; CDR3nt: TGCAGCGTTCGAAGCGGGAGGGCCGGGAATGAGCAGTTCTTC; CDR3aa: CSVRSGRAGNEQFF
v_gene: TRBV5-1; j_gene: TRBJ1-5; d_gene: TRBD1; abundance: .; CDR3nt: TGCGCCAGCAGCCCCGGACAGGGCAACTATCAGCCCCAGCATTTT; CDR3aa: CASSPGQGNYQPQHF
v_gene: TRBV4-1; j_gene: TRBJ2-5; d_gene: TRBD1; abundance: .; CDR3nt: TGCGCCAGCAGCCAAGATGGGACAGGGGGAGAGACCCAGTACTTC; CDR3aa: CASSQDGTGGETQYF
v_gene: TRBV7-7; j_gene: TRBJ2-7; d_gene: TRBD2; abundance: .; CDR3nt: TGTGCCAGCAGCTTAGCCCCGCCGGGGCTTAGCGGGGATGCCTACGAGCAGTACTTC; CDR3aa: CASSLAPPGLSGDAYEQYF
v_gene: TRBV2; j_gene: TRBJ2-5; d_gene: TRBD1; abundance: .; CDR3nt: TGTGCCAGCATACGGGACAGGGGCTCTTGGGAGACCCAGTACTTC; CDR3aa: CASIRDRGSWETQYF
v_gene: TRBV11-2; j_gene: TRBJ2-3; d_gene: .; abundance: .; CDR3nt: TGTGCCAGCAGCTTTATAGGCGGGGGCACAGATACGCAGTATTTT; CDR3aa: CASSFIGGGTDTQYF
v_gene: TRBV29-1; j_gene: TRBJ1-4; d_gene: .; abundance: .; CDR3nt: TGCAGCGTCAAACAGGTTGCAACTAATGAAAAACTGTTTTTT; CDR3aa: CSVKQVATNEKLFF
v_gene: TRBV7-3; j_gene: TRBJ2-2; d_gene: TRBD1; abundance: .; CDR3nt: TGTGCCAGCAGCCAAGACAGGGGTTCAGCCGGGGAGCTGTTTTTT; CDR3aa: CASSQDRGSAGELFF
v_gene: TRBV28; j_gene: TRBJ2-3; d_gene: TRBD2; abundance: .; CDR3nt: TGTGCCAGCAGTTTGGGATGGCGGGGGAGACTCACAGATACGCAGTATTTT; CDR3aa: CASSLGWRGRLTDTQYF
v_gene: TRBV29-1; j_gene: TRBJ2-1; d_gene: .; abundance: .; CDR3nt: TGCAGCGTCCGTGTTTTCAATGAGCAGTTCTTC; CDR3aa: CSVRVFNEQFF
v_gene: TRBV7-3; j_gene: TRBJ2-2; d_gene: .; abundance: .; CDR3nt: TGTGCCAGCAGCCGTAATCCTGATGAGGGAGTGGCCGGGGAGCTGTTTTTT; CDR3aa: CASSRNPDEGVAGELFF
v_gene: TRBV4-3; j_gene: TRBJ1-5; d_gene: .; abundance: .; CDR3nt: TGCGCCAGCAGCCCTAGCGCAGGGGAACAGCCCCAGCATTTT; CDR3aa: CASSPSAGEQPQHF
v_gene: TRBV19; j_gene: TRBJ2-2; d_gene: .; abundance: .; CDR3nt: TGTGCCAGTAGTAGGGACACCGGGGAGCTGTTTTTT; CDR3aa: CASSRDTGELFF
v_gene: TRBV5-1; j_gene: TRBJ1-1; d_gene: TRBD1; abundance: .; CDR3nt: TGCGCCAGCAGCTACCGACAGGGCGCGGGTCTCCCGAACACTGAAGCTTTCTTT; CDR3aa: CASSYRQGAGLPNTEAFF
v_gene: TRBV11-3; j_gene: TRBJ2-5; d_gene: .; abundance: .; CDR3nt: TGTGCCAGCAGCTTAGGTGAACGGGTCAGCCAACAAGAGACCCAGTACTTC; CDR3aa: CASSLGERVSQQETQYF
v_gene: TRBV20-1; j_gene: TRBJ1-2; d_gene: .; abundance: .; CDR3nt: TGCAGTTGGGAATTTAACTATGGCTACACCTTC; CDR3aa: CSWEFNYGYTF
v_gene: TRBV12-5; j_gene: TRBJ1-5; d_gene: TRBD1; abundance: .; CDR3nt: TGTGCTAGTGGGACCGATAGACAGGGGGTCAATCAGCCCCAGCATTTT; CDR3aa: CASGTDRQGVNQPQHF
v_gene: TRBV28; j_gene: TRBJ2-6; d_gene: .; abundance: .; CDR3nt: TGTGCCAGCACCTTGGGGGGCGCTGGGGCCAACGTCCTGACTTTC; CDR3aa: CASTLGGAGANVLTF